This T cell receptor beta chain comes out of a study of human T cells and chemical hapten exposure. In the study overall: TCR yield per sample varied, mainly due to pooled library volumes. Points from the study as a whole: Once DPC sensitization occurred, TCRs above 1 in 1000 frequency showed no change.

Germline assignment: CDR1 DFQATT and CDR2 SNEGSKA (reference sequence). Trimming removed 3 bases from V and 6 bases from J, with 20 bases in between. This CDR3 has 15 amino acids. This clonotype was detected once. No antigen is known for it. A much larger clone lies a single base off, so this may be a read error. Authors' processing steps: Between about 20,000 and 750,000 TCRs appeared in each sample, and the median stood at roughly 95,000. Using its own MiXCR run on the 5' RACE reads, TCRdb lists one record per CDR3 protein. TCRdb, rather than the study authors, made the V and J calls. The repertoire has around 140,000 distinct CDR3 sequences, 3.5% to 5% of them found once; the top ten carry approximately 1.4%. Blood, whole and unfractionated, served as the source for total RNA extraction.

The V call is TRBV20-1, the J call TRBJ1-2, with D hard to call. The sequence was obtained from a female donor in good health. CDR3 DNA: TGCAGTGCTAGCCCCACCGGTACGGGGAACGATGGCTACACCTTC. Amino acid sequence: CSASPTGTGNDGYTF.